The 27 T cell receptor beta chains presented below share a single source sample, sequenced in a study of T cells after yellow fever vaccination. TCRdb itself ran the 5' RACE reads through MiXCR, one entry per CDR3 protein. This table holds over 250,000 distinct CDR3 sequences, about 5.2% found once. The sequencing here drew on CD4+ T cells sorted from PBMCs, taken on the day of the yellow fever booster vaccination. The receptors stem from a man in his late teens or twenties who received the YFV17D yellow fever vaccine.

The chain has TRBV5-4 and TRBJ2-7; 7 bases are a match to TRBD2. Germline CDR1 reads SGHNT; CDR2 reads YYREEE (reference sequence). V was pared by 2 bases and J by 6 bases, with 2 bases of the junction left unmatched. The CDR3 is made up of 12 amino acids. The CDR3, as DNA: TGTGCCAGCAGCTTCCCGGGGGGCGAGCAGTACTTC. Protein product: CASSFPGGEQYF.

This clonotype was seen at least ten times. V gene TRBV20-1 combines with J gene TRBJ1-4; D is perhaps TRBD1 (6 bases). Germline CDR1 and CDR2: DFQATT and SNEGSKA (reference sequence). This CDR3 is 13 amino acids long. V dropped 4 bases and J dropped 0 bases, with 6 bases sitting between them. The CDR3 protein is CSATGATNEKLFF. The CDR3 region has the DNA TGCAGTGCTACAGGGGCAACTAATGAAAAACTGTTTTTT.

This chain uses TRBV7-9 with TRBJ2-3; D may correspond to TRBD1 or TRBD2 (6 bases each). The germline gives CDR1 SEHNR, CDR2 FQNEAQ (reference sequence). The CDR3 has 14 residues. Trimming removed 5 bases from V and 8 bases from J, with 17 bases in between. The CDR3: CASSTGATSSTQYF. CDR3 in DNA: TGTGCCAGCAGCACGGGGGCCACTAGTTCTACGCAGTATTTT.

This clonotype was observed a handful of times. This chain uses TRBV7-2 with TRBJ1-6; D is possibly TRBD1 (6 bases). V lost 2 bases and J lost 9, with 11 bases in between. Germline V lookup: CDR1 SGHTA, CDR2 FQGNSA. The CDR3 is made up of 14 amino acids. CDR3 residues: CASSLNRAGSPLHF. CDR3 in DNA: TGTGCCAGCAGCTTAAACAGGGCAGGTTCACCCCTCCACTTT.

The chain employs TRBV12-3 or TRBV12-4 and TRBJ2-3; weak D call: TRBD2 (5 bases). Deletions cut 8 bases from V and 5 bases from J, with 14 bases between. CDR3 length equals 13 residues. The CDR3 DNA sequence: TGTGCCAGCCGCGAGTCTGGAGGAGATACGCAGTATTTT. Translating gives CASRESGGDTQYF.

A few counts support this clonotype. V gene TRBV2 combines with J gene TRBJ1-6; D gene uncertain. From germline, CDR1 is SNHLY and CDR2 FYNNEI. The CDR3 consists of 15 residues. V lost 2 bases and J 11 bases, leaving 16 bases between the germline ends. CDR3 region: CASSESGRPKAPLHF. CDR3 in DNA: TGTGCCAGCAGTGAATCTGGCAGGCCGAAGGCACCCCTCCACTTT.

This clonotype came up a few times. This chain links TRBV6-1 with TRBJ2-1; 11 positions match TRBD2. Germline V CDR1 and CDR2: MNHNS, SASEGT. This CDR3 contains 21 residues. Trimming cost V 3 bases and J 8 bases; bases outside gene matches: 24. CDR3: CASSEETGISLAGGRRYEQFF. The CDR3 coding sequence is TGTGCCAGCAGTGAGGAGACAGGGATCTCGCTAGCGGGGGGCCGTAGGTATGAGCAGTTCTTC.

At least ten counts were recorded for this clonotype. The CDR3 DNA reads as TGCGCCAGCAGCCTTCGACAGGCTTCGAACACCGGGGAGCTGTTTTTT. This translates into CASSLRQASNTGELFF. This chain uses TRBV5-1 with TRBJ2-2; possible D gene TRBD1, 6 bases. V dropped 4 bases and J dropped 0 bases, with 13 bases sitting between them. Germline loops: CDR1 SGHRS, CDR2 YFSETQ. This CDR3 spans 16 amino acids.

This clonotype was counted a few times. The rearrangement uses TRBV4-3 and TRBJ1-6; 7 bases match TRBD1. Germline trimming cut 2 bases from V and 7 bases from J; bases unmatched to any gene: 8. This CDR3 region has 16 residues. Germline V gene lookup returns CDR1 LGHNA and CDR2 YSLEER. CDR3 nucleotide sequence: TGCGCCAGCAGCCAACGCCGGGACAGTCTGAATTCACCCCTCCACTTT. It specifies CASSQRRDSLNSPLHF.

The table lists this clonotype with a few counts. The chain has TRBV9 and TRBJ2-6, with TRBD1 identical over 7 bases. Germline loops: CDR1 SGDLS, CDR2 YYNGEE. CDR3 length: 16 amino acids. The V segment lost 4 bases and the J segment 2 bases; nucleotides outside the gene matches: 6. Written as DNA, the CDR3 is TGTGCCAGCAGCCGAACGACAGGGCCTGGGGCCAACGTCCTGACTTTC. As protein: CASSRTTGPGANVLTF.

This clonotype appeared a few times. This rearrangement joins TRBV10-3 to TRBJ1-5; D is unresolved. The CDR3 is made up of 18 amino acids. Between the trimmed V and J ends, which lost 6 bases and 1 base, there was a span of 22 bases. Per the germline V gene, CDR1 is ENHRY and CDR2 is SYGVKD. In DNA, the CDR3 is TGTGCCATCAGCGCCGGGTTAGGTGCAGGTATAAGCAATCAGCCCCAGCATTTT. Protein: CAISAGLGAGISNQPQHF.

In its sample, this clonotype was seen many times. This chain links TRBV28 with TRBJ1-1; D remains unclear. The CDR3 extends over 15 amino acids. V was pared by 1 base and J by 2 bases, with 11 bases between. CDR1 and CDR2 (germline): MDHEN, SYDVKM. CDR3 protein: CASSLYRAGNTEAFF. CDR3 DNA: TGTGCCAGCAGTTTATATAGGGCGGGAAACACTGAAGCTTTCTTT.

This clonotype was counted a few times. V and J are TRBV4-1 and TRBJ1-2; D is perhaps TRBD1 (6 bases). Trimming cost V 4 bases and J 8 bases, with 20 bases left between them. The CDR3 runs to 15 residues. Germline-derived CDR1 and CDR2 are MGHRA and YSYEKL. The CDR3: CASSLPSAGAPGYTF. In DNA, the CDR3 is TGCGCCAGCAGCCTCCCCTCGGCAGGGGCGCCCGGCTACACCTTC.

The chain uses TRBV6-1 and TRBJ2-4; the match to TRBD2 covers 9 bases. Germline V gene lookup returns CDR1 MNHNS and CDR2 SASEGT. The CDR3 length is 16 residues. The J segment lost 1 base and the V segment lost 7 bases, leaving 8 bases of the junction unmatched. The CDR3 is CASTSPREGAKNIQYF. The CDR3 region has the DNA TGTGCCAGCACTTCCCCGCGGGAGGGGGCCAAAAACATTCAGTACTTC.

V is TRBV18 and J is TRBJ2-2; D possibly corresponds to TRBD1 (6 bases). The germline V and J ends were trimmed by 8 bases and 7 bases, with 11 bases remaining between them. Germline V lookup: CDR1 KGHSH, CDR2 LQKENI. The CDR3 is 12 residues long. DNA for the CDR3: TGTGCCAGCCACACAGGGATCGGGGAGCTGTTTTTT. Translating gives CASHTGIGELFF.

The chain combines TRBV6-2 or TRBV6-3 with TRBJ2-7; D possibly corresponds to TRBD1 (5 bases). The CDR3 runs to 13 residues. CDR1 and CDR2 from the germline V gene are MNHEY and SVGEGT. The V gene lost 6 bases and the J gene lost 3 bases, with 12 bases spanning the gap. CDR3 bases: TGTGCCAGCAGCATGACAGTTTACTACGAGCAGTACGTC. This sequence encodes CASSMTVYYEQYV.

This clonotype was seen more than once but under ten times. This chain joins TRBV11-2 and TRBJ2-5; TRBD2 matches at 15 bases. In germline, CDR1 is SGHAT, CDR2 FQNNGV. This CDR3 is 16 amino acids long. V lost 5 bases, J lost 2 bases, and 3 bases stayed unmatched. CDR3 loop: CASSPGTSGGQETQYF. The CDR3 nucleotides are TGTGCCAGCAGCCCAGGGACTAGCGGGGGGCAAGAGACCCAGTACTTC.

This clonotype was counted only a few times. The V call is TRBV4-3, the J call TRBJ2-4; D gene uncertain. Germline V gene lookup returns CDR1 LGHNA and CDR2 YSLEER. V lost 0 bases, J lost 9 bases, and 15 bases lay in between. The CDR3 is 15 amino acids. CDR3 residues: CASSQDFGVGRIQYF. The CDR3 nucleotides read TGCGCCAGCAGCCAAGACTTTGGGGTTGGACGCATTCAGTACTTC.

The V call is TRBV20-1, the J call TRBJ2-3, with D possibly being TRBD1 (6 bases). Trimming took 4 bases from V and 3 from J, leaving 14 bases between them. CDR3 size: 14 residues. CDR1 is DFQATT and CDR2 is SNEGSKA in the germline V gene (reference sequence). The CDR3 is CSAMKLRGTDTQYF. The CDR3 DNA reads as TGCAGTGCTATGAAGTTGAGGGGGACAGATACGCAGTATTTT.

This clonotype was seen only a few times. The V call is TRBV20-1, the J call TRBJ2-7; no firm D call. The V gene lost 3 bases and the J gene lost 6 bases, with 15 bases spanning the gap. Germline CDR1 and CDR2: DFQATT and SNEGSKA (reference sequence). This CDR3 is 13 amino acids long. The CDR3 DNA sequence: TGCAGTGCTAGGAGGACCTCGCAAGTCGAGCAGTACGTC. It is translated as CSARRTSQVEQYV.

The chain employs TRBV7-9 and TRBJ1-6, with D maybe TRBD1 (5 bases). The CDR3 contains 17 residues. V lost 7 bases, J lost 0 bases, and 16 bases lay in between. Looked up from germline, CDR1 is SEHNR and CDR2 is FQNEAQ (reference sequence). CDR3 DNA sequence: TGTGCCAGCACCGTAGGTGGCGACAGCTCCTATAATTCACCCCTCCACTTT. Its protein is CASTVGGDSSYNSPLHF.

The rearrangement links TRBV28 to TRBJ1-2; D gene unclear. This CDR3 has 14 amino acids. Trimming took 10 bases from V and 0 from J, leaving 15 bases between them. Germline V gives CDR1 MDHEN, CDR2 SYDVKM. The chain's CDR3 is CATHPVPPNYGYTF. CDR3 DNA: TGTGCCACGCACCCGGTCCCTCCTAACTATGGCTACACCTTC.

The rearrangement uses TRBV6-5 and TRBJ2-3; D call uncertain. CDR1 is MNHEY, CDR2 SVGAGI, per germline. Trimming took off 6 bases at V and 6 bases at J, with 19 bases between the two ends. This CDR3 has 15 residues. The CDR3 DNA reads as TGTGCCAGCAGCCCCCCGAAATCCCCACCGGATACGCAGTATTTT. As protein: CASSPPKSPPDTQYF.

This clonotype was seen only a few times. This chain uses TRBV5-1 with TRBJ1-1; D is unresolved. Trimming took off 4 bases at V and 5 bases at J, with 12 bases between the two ends. Germline lookup yields CDR1 SGHRS and CDR2 YFSETQ. The CDR3 runs 13 residues. The CDR3 loop is CASSVQGLTEAFF. The CDR3, as DNA: TGCGCCAGCAGCGTCCAAGGGTTAACTGAAGCTTTCTTT.

This clonotype was counted many times. This chain joins TRBV5-1 and TRBJ2-3; D remains unclear. Trimming removed 2 bases from V and 1 base from J, with 5 bases in between. The CDR3 has 13 amino acids. The germline CDR1 and CDR2 sequences are SGHRS and YFSETQ. CDR3 amino acids: CASSFEGTDTQYF. CDR3 DNA sequence: TGCGCCAGCAGCTTTGAGGGCACAGATACGCAGTATTTT. The full variable domain, in which reference TRBV5-1 and TRBJ2-3 provide the parts outside the CDR3, is KAGVTQTPRYLIKTRGQQVTLSCSPISGHRSVSWYQQTPGQGLQFLFEYFSETQRNKGNFPGRFSGRQFSNSRSEMNVSTLELGDSALYLCASSFEGTDTQYFGPGTRLTVL.

The chain is built from TRBV19 and TRBJ2-1, with TRBD1 identical over 7 bases. This CDR3 has 14 amino acids. Germline values: CDR1 LNHDA, CDR2 SQIVND (reference sequence). With V trimmed by 3 bases and J by 5 bases, 4 bases remained unmatched. The CDR3 nucleotides are TGTGCCAGTAGTATCGGGACAGCCAACAATGAGCAGTTCTTC. Its translation is CASSIGTANNEQFF.

This clonotype was recorded at least ten times. CDR3 protein: CASSFLNTGELFF. CDR3 DNA sequence: TGTGCCAGCAGCTTCCTAAACACCGGGGAGCTGTTTTTT. The rearrangement links TRBV7-2 to TRBJ2-2; unclear D gene. This CDR3 region has 13 residues. V lost 3 bases to trimming and J lost 2 bases, with 4 bases between them. CDR1 SGHTA and CDR2 FQGNSA come from the germline V gene. Filled out from reference TRBV7-2 and TRBJ2-2, the complete variable domain reads GAGVSQSPSNKVTEKGKDVELRCDPISGHTALYWYRQSLGQGLEFLIYFQGNSAPDKSGLPSDRFSAERTGGSVSTLTIQRTQQEDSAVYLCASSFLNTGELFFGEGSRLTVL.